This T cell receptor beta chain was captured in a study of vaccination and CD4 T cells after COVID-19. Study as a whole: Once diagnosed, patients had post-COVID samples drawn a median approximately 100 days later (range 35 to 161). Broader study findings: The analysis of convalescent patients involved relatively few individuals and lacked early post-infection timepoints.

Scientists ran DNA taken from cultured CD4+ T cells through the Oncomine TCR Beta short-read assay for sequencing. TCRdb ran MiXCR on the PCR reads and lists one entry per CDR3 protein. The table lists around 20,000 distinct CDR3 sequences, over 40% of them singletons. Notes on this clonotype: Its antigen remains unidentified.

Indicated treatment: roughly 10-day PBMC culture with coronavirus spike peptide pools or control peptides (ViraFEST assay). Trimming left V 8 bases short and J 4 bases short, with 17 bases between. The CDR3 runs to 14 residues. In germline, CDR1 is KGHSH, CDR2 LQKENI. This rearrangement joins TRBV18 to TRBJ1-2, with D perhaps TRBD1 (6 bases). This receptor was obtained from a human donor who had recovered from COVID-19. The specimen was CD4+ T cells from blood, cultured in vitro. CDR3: CASTRYRDGYGYTF. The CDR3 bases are TGTGCCAGCACCCGTTACAGGGACGGCTATGGCTACACCTTC.